These 31 T cell receptor beta chains were sequenced from one sample in a study of control samples from healthy donors and cancer patients (dated by TCRdb to 2020 to 2022). The protocol used for the library was the immunoSEQ multiplex PCR assay. This immuneACCESS table, as held by TCRdb, lists in-frame sequences with V and J called but not all clones. Of the missing ones, under half trace to an unresolved V gene in checked studies; the others have no known cause. Within this sample are approximately 180,000 clones, with 94% of them counted one time only. Together, the top ten hold 1.1% to 1.5% of the sample. The sequencing input was blood. The receptors derive from a woman in her late teens or twenties in good health.

The V call is TRBV18, the J call TRBJ1-1; D is unclear. The length of the CDR3 is 14 residues. With 3 bases removed from V and 4 bases from J, the gap between germline ends came to 12 bases. Germline-derived CDR1 and CDR2 are KGHSH and LQKENI. CDR3 DNA: TGTGCCAGCTCACCCTATGAAGGAGGCACTGAAGCTTTCTTT. It translates to CASSPYEGGTEAFF.

This clone appeared a single time. V usage is TRBV11-1 and J usage is TRBJ2-4; 8 bases align to TRBD1. The J segment lost 6 bases and the V segment lost 6 bases, leaving 10 bases of the junction unmatched. There are 15 residues in the CDR3. Germline V gene lookup returns CDR1 SGHAT and CDR2 FQDESV (reference sequence). CDR3 nucleotides: TGTGCCAGCAGTCTAGACCGGGACAGGCGAAACATTCAGTACTTC. It is translated as CASSLDRDRRNIQYF.

The J gene is TRBJ2-5, the V gene TRBV4-1; D call uncertain. Trimming removed 1 base from V and 13 bases from J, with 19 bases in between. Per germline, CDR1 MGHRA and CDR2 YSYEKL. The CDR3 extends over 14 amino acids. This CDR3 is CASSQGLWAAPLYF. Here the CDR3 DNA reads TGCGCCAGCAGCCAAGGATTGTGGGCGGCCCCTCTGTACTTC.

V gene TRBV28 combines with J gene TRBJ2-1; D might be TRBD2 (5 bases). The CDR3 covers 13 residues. V lost 2 bases, J lost 7 bases, and 9 bases lay in between. CDR1 and CDR2 (germline): MDHEN, SYDVKM. This CDR3 is CASSLRGSNEQFF. CDR3 coding DNA: TGTGCCAGCAGTTTACGGGGAAGTAATGAGCAGTTCTTC.

The chain recombines TRBV28 with TRBJ2-1; TRBD2 matches 8 bases. J lost 6 bases, V lost 5 bases, and 9 bases had no gene match. Germline CDR1 MDHEN, CDR2 SYDVKM. The CDR3 spans 15 residues. As DNA, the CDR3 is TGTGCCAGCAGTGAACCTACTAGCGGACGCAATGAGCAGTTCTTC. Encoded protein: CASSEPTSGRNEQFF. The variable domain in full, completed from reference TRBV28 and TRBJ2-1, reads DVKVTQSSRYLVKRTGEKVFLECVQDMDHENMFWYRQDPGLGLRLIYFSYDVKMKEKGDIPEGYSVSREKKERFSLILESASTNQTSMYLCASSEPTSGRNEQFFGPGTRLTVL.

Remarks on this clone: The germline gene is not matched at one end of the junction; a read error may be the cause. Different DNA sequences within this sample yield the same CDR3. The V gene is TRBV13, the J gene TRBJ1-6, with D uncertain. CDR1 is PRHDT and CDR2 is FYEKMQ in the germline V gene (reference sequence). The CDR3 is 12 residues long. Here the CDR3 DNA reads TGCGCCAGCAGCTTAGTCCAATCACCCCTCCACTTT. Amino acids: CASSLVQSPLHF.

V and J are TRBV6-5 and TRBJ2-1; no clear D. This CDR3 contains 10 residues. V was clipped by 4 bases and J by 8 bases, with 3 bases between them. The germline V gene encodes CDR1 MNHEY and CDR2 SVGAGI. The CDR3 here is CASSFYEQFF. In DNA form, the CDR3 reads TGTGCCAGCAGTTTCTATGAGCAGTTCTTC.

V gene TRBV20-1 combines with J gene TRBJ1-1; D is possibly TRBD1 (6 bases). The CDR3 has 15 residues. V lost 3 bases and J lost 2, with 16 bases in between. CDR1 DFQATT and CDR2 SNEGSKA come from the germline V gene (reference sequence). Here the CDR3 reads CSASGSGATNTEAFF. DNA of the CDR3: TGCAGTGCTAGTGGATCAGGGGCGACAAACACTGAAGCTTTCTTT.

This chain connects TRBV27 to TRBJ1-3; possible D gene TRBD1, 6 bases. Germline V lookup: CDR1 MNHEY, CDR2 SMNVEV (reference sequence). V lost 3 bases, J lost 0 bases, and 18 bases lay in between. This CDR3 contains 18 residues. CDR3 sequence reads: CASSFRPGQPDSGNTIYF. The CDR3 coding sequence is TGTGCCAGCAGTTTCCGACCGGGACAACCGGACTCTGGAAACACCATATATTTT.

The chain couples TRBV6-5 to TRBJ2-7, with TRBD1 as a possible D gene (5 bases). Germline V gives CDR1 MNHEY, CDR2 SVGAGI. The CDR3 extends over 14 amino acids. The V end lost 5 bases, the J end lost 7 bases, and 18 bases lay between the germline ends. In nucleotides, the CDR3 is TGTGCCAGCAGTCTTCAGGGAAAGTCGGAAGAGCAGTACTTC. Encoded protein: CASSLQGKSEEQYF.

The CDR3 coding sequence is TGTGCCAGCAGCTTGGAACTAGCGGTAGACGGCTACAATGAGCAGTTCTTC. It translates to CASSLELAVDGYNEQFF. The chain joins TRBV5-8 to TRBJ2-1; 8 bases are shared with TRBD2. V dropped 0 bases and J dropped 3; count of bases not matched to a gene: 8. The germline CDR1 and CDR2 sequences are SGHTS and YDEGEE. This CDR3 region has 17 residues.

The V call is TRBV5-4, the J call TRBJ2-3; D is uncertain. The CDR3 is 14 residues long. Germline V gene sequence: CDR1 SGHNT, CDR2 YYREEE (reference sequence). V was cut by 2 bases and J by 2 bases, with 9 bases left in between. The CDR3 loop is CASSFRGSTDTQYF. The DNA of the CDR3 is TGTGCCAGCAGCTTCCGAGGATCCACAGATACGCAGTATTTT.

This chain uses TRBV14 with TRBJ1-2; no definite D call. The CDR3 is 13 residues long. Germline V CDR1 and CDR2: SGHDN, FVKESK. Deletions cut 1 base from V and 8 bases from J, with 11 bases between. This chain's CDR3 is CASSQVLGSGYTF. CDR3 nucleotides: TGTGCCAGCAGCCAAGTTCTGGGGAGCGGCTACACCTTC. The full variable domain, its missing parts supplied by reference TRBV14 and TRBJ1-2, is EAGVTQFPSHSVIEKGQTVTLRCDPISGHDNLYWYRRVMGKEIKFLLHFVKESKQDESGMPNNRFLAERTGGTYSTLKVQPAELEDSGVYFCASSQVLGSGYTFGSGTRLTVV.

V usage is TRBV10-3 and J usage is TRBJ2-1; D ambiguous. Germline-derived CDR1 and CDR2 are ENHRY and SYGVKD. The V end lost 3 bases, the J end lost 8 bases, and 8 bases lay between the germline ends. The CDR3 runs to 12 residues. The CDR3 reads CAISDSRDEQFF. The CDR3 DNA is TGTGCCATCAGTGACTCTAGAGATGAGCAGTTCTTC.

The rearrangement links TRBV7-9 to TRBJ1-4, with a possible D match to TRBD1 (5 bases). This CDR3 is built from 13 residues. V lost 4 bases to trimming and J lost 5 bases, with 8 bases between them. Germline-derived CDR1 and CDR2 are SEHNR and FQNEAQ (reference sequence). The CDR3 protein is CASSSRQNEKLFF. Here the CDR3 DNA reads TGTGCCAGCAGCTCGCGACAGAATGAAAAACTGTTTTTT.

The rearrangement uses TRBV5-4 and TRBJ2-3; TRBD2 matches at 16 bases. V shed 4 bases and J 3 bases; nucleotides not matched to a gene: 8. The V gene's germline CDR1 is SGHNT and CDR2 YYREEE (reference sequence). The CDR3 is made up of 18 amino acids. The CDR3 bases are TGTGCCAGCAGCCCGGGACTAGCGGGAGGGCTTAGAACAGATACGCAGTATTTT. It is translated as CASSPGLAGGLRTDTQYF.

The chain links TRBV2 to TRBJ1-4; tentative D call: TRBD1 (5 bases). V lost 6 bases to trimming and J lost 7 bases, with 18 bases between them. The CDR3 is 15 amino acids. CDR1 and CDR2 (germline): SNHLY, FYNNEI. CDR3 in amino acids: CASRSSRAFGEKLFF. The CDR3 DNA sequence: TGTGCCAGCAGGAGTAGCAGGGCCTTTGGTGAAAAACTGTTTTTT.

Points on this clone: Other DNA sequences from this sample encode an identical CDR3 as well. The chain employs TRBV28 and TRBJ1-3, with D unclear. The CDR3 has 13 amino acids. The germline V gene encodes CDR1 MDHEN and CDR2 SYDVKM. The V gene lost 3 bases and the J gene lost 4 bases, with 7 bases spanning the gap. The CDR3 DNA follows: TGTGCCAGCAGTTTTGGATCGGGAAACACCATATATTTT. This encodes CASSFGSGNTIYF.

The chain carries TRBV11-3 and TRBJ1-1; 8 bases agree with TRBD1. With V trimmed by 5 bases and J by 1 base, 6 bases remained unmatched. The CDR3 sequence is 15 residues long. Germline values: CDR1 SGHNT, CDR2 YENEEA. The CDR3 DNA is TGTGCCAGCAGCCCGGACAGGGCTAGGAACACTGAAGCTTTCTTT. Amino acid sequence: CASSPDRARNTEAFF.

This clone was seen just once. This sequence joins TRBV7-9 and TRBJ1-3; D gene unclear. The length of the CDR3 is 12 residues. V was cut by 0 bases and J by 6 bases, with 3 bases left in between. The germline gives CDR1 SEHNR, CDR2 FQNEAQ (reference sequence). The CDR3 reads CASSLAQNTIYF. The CDR3 bases are TGTGCCAGCAGCTTAGCCCAAAACACCATATATTTT.

The J gene is TRBJ1-5, the V gene TRBV6-5, with 7 bases that match TRBD1. Germline loops: CDR1 MNHEY, CDR2 SVGAGI. V lost 6 bases and J lost 0; bases outside the gene matches: 5. There are 15 residues in the CDR3. The CDR3 protein is CASSRTGASNQPQHF. The CDR3, as DNA: TGTGCCAGCAGCCGAACAGGGGCTAGCAATCAGCCCCAGCATTTT.

This sequence joins TRBV6-5 and TRBJ2-7, with TRBD1 as a possible D gene (6 bases). The CDR3 runs to 15 residues. Trimming removed 5 bases at V and 0 bases at J, with 14 bases between. Per germline, CDR1 MNHEY and CDR2 SVGAGI. CDR3 nucleotides: TGTGCCAGCAGTCGAAAAGTGACAGGCTCCTACGAGCAGTACTTC. Protein: CASSRKVTGSYEQYF.

The V call is TRBV4-1, the J call TRBJ1-2, with TRBD1 as a possible D gene (5 bases). Trimming took off 0 bases at V and 4 bases at J, with 9 bases between the two ends. The CDR3 spans 14 residues. From germline, CDR1 is MGHRA and CDR2 YSYEKL. Here the CDR3 reads CASSQEQGPYGYTF. DNA of the CDR3: TGCGCCAGCAGCCAAGAGCAGGGCCCCTATGGCTACACCTTC.

The chain is built from TRBV3-1 (or the pseudogene TRBV3-2) and TRBJ2-7; D possibly uses TRBD1 or TRBD2 (5 bases each). This CDR3 comprises 15 residues. The germline CDR1 and CDR2 sequences are LGHDT and YNNKEL (reference sequence). Trimming removed 6 bases at V and 2 bases at J, with 17 bases between. The DNA for the CDR3 is TGTGCCAGCAGTCCAGGGACGGTTGCAACCTACGAGCAGTACTTC. This sequence encodes CASSPGTVATYEQYF.

The chain combines TRBV20-1 with TRBJ1-4; tentatively, D is TRBD1 (5 bases). Germline-derived CDR1 and CDR2 are DFQATT and SNEGSKA (reference sequence). CDR3 length: 14 residues. Trimming pared 3 bases from V and 6 bases from J, leaving 14 bases between. The CDR3 nucleotides read TGCAGTGCTAGTCAGCAGGGAAAGTATGAAAAACTGTTTTTT. As protein: CSASQQGKYEKLFF.

Here the CDR3 DNA reads TGTGCCAGCAGTGACTCGACTAGCGGGAGCAATGAGCAGTTCTTC. This translates into CASSDSTSGSNEQFF. The rearrangement joins TRBV6-4 to TRBJ2-1, with 12 bases that match TRBD2. The CDR3 extends over 15 amino acids. Trimming at V came to 0 bases and at J to 6 bases, leaving 0 bases not matched to a gene. CDR1 and CDR2 from the germline V gene are MRHNA and SNTAGT.

This clone was recorded once. This chain connects TRBV12-3 or TRBV12-4 to TRBJ2-7; no clear D gene. This CDR3 has 12 amino acids. Trimming stripped 3 bases from V and 5 bases from J, with 8 bases between. The CDR3 sequence is CASSLVFHEQYF. DNA of the CDR3: TGTGCCAGCAGTTTGGTGTTCCACGAGCAGTACTTC.

The rearrangement uses TRBV7-2 and TRBJ2-5, with 7 bases identical to TRBD2. The CDR3 covers 16 residues. Per germline, CDR1 SGHTA and CDR2 FQGNSA. Trimming took 4 bases from V and 2 from J; bases not matched to a gene: 10. The CDR3 here is CASSSSPTGGQETQYF. CDR3 nucleotide sequence: TGTGCCAGCAGCTCCTCACCAACGGGGGGACAAGAGACCCAGTACTTC.

The J gene is TRBJ1-5, the V gene TRBV7-3; D is perhaps TRBD1 (6 bases). The V end was cut by 2 bases, the J end by 6 bases, with 14 bases between. CDR1 and CDR2 (germline): SGHTA, FQGTGA. The CDR3 has 15 residues. The CDR3: CASSLYPGVGQPQHF. CDR3 in DNA: TGTGCCAGCAGCTTATACCCAGGGGTCGGTCAGCCCCAGCATTTT.

This chain joins TRBV18 and TRBJ1-2; D call uncertain. Germline V gene data show CDR1 as KGHSH and CDR2 as LQKENI. V dropped 6 bases and J dropped 8 bases, with 10 bases sitting between them. The CDR3 runs 11 residues. The CDR3 is CASSTGNGYTF. Here the CDR3 DNA reads TGTGCCAGCTCCACCGGGAACGGCTACACCTTC.

This chain uses TRBV7-9 with TRBJ2-1; 10 bases agree with TRBD1. This CDR3 is built from 18 residues. V shed 5 bases and J 3 bases; nucleotides not matched to a gene: 13. Germline CDR1 is SEHNR and CDR2 is FQNEAQ (reference sequence). CDR3 sequence (DNA): TGTGCCAGCAGCCGACAGGGGGCGAGGCGGGGGTACTACAATGAGCAGTTCTTC. Translated: CASSRQGARRGYYNEQFF.